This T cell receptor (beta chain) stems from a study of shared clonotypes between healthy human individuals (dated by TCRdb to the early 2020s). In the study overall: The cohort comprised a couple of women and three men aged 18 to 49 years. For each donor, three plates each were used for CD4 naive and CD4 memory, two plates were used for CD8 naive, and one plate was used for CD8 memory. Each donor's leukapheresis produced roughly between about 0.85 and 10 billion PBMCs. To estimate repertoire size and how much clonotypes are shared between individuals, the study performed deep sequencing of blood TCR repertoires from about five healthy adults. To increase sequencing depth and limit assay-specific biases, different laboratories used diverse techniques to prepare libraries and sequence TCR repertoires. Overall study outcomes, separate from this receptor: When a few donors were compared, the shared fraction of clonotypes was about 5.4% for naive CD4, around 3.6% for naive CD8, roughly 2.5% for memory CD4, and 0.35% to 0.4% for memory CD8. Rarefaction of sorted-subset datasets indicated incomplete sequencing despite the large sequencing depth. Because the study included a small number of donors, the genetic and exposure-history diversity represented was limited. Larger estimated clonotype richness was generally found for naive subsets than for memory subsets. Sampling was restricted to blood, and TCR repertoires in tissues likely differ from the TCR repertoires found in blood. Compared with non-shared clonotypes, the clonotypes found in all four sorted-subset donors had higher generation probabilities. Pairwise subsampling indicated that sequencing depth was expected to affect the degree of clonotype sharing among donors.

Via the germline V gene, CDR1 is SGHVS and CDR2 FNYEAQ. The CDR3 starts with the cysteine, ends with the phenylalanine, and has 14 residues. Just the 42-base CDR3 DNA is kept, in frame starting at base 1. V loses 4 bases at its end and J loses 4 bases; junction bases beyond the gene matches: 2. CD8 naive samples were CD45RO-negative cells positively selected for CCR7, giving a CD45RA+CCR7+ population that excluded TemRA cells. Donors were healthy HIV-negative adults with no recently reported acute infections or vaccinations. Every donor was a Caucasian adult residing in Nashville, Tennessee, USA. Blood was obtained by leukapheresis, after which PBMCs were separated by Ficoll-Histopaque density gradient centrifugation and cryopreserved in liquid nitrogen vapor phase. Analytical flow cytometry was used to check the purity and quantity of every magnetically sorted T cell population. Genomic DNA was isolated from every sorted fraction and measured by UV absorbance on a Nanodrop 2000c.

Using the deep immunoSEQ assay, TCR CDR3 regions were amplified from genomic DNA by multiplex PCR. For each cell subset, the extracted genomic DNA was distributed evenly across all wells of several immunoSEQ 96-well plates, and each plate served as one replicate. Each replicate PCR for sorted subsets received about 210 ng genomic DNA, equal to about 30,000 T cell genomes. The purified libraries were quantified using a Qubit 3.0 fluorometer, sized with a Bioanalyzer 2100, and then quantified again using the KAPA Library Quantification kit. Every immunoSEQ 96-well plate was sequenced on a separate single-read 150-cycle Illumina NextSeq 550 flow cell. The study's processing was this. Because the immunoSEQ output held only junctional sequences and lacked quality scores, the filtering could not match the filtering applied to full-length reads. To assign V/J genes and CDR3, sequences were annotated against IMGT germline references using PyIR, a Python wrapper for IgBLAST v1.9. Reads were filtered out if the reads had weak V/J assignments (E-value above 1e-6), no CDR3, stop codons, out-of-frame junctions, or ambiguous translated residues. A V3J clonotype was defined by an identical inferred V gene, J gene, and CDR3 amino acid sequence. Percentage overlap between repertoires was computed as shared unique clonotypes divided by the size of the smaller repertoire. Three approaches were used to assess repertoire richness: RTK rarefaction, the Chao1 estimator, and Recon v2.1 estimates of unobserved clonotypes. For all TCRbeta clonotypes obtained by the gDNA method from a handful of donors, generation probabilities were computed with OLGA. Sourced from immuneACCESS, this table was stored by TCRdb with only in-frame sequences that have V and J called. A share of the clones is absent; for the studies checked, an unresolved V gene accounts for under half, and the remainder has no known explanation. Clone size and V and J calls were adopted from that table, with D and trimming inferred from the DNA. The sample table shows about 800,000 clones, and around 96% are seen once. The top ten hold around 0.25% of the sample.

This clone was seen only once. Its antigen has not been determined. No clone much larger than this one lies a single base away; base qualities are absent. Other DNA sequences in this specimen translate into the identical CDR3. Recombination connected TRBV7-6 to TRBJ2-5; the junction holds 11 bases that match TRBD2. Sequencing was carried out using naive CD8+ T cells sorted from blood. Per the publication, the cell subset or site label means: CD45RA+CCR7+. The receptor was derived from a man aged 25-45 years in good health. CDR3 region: CASSSGLAGETQYF. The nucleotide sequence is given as TGTGCCAGCAGCTCTGGACTAGCGGGAGAGACCCAGTACTTC.